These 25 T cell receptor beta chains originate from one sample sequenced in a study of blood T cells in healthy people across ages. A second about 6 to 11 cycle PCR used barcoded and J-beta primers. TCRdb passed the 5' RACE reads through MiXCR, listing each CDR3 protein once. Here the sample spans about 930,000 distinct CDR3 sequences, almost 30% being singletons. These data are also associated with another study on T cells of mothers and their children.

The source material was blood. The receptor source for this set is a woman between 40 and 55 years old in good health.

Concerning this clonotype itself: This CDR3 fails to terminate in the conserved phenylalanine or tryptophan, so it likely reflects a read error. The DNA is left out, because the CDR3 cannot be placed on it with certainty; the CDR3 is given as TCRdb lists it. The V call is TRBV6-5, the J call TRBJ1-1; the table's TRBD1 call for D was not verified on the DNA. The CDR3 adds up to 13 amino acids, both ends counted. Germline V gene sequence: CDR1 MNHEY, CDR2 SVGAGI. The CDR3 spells CASSYGDREVPFS.

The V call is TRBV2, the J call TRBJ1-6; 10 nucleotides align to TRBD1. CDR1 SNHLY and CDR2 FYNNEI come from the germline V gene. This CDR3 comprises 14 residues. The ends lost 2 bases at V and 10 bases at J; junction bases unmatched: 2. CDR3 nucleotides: TGTGCCAGCAGTGAACCGGGACAGGGGTCACCCCTCCACTTT. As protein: CASSEPGQGSPLHF.

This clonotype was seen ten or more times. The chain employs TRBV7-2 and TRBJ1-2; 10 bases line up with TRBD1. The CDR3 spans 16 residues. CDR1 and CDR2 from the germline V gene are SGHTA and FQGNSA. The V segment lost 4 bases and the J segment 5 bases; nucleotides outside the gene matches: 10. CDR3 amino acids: CASSSPGQGQGYGYTF. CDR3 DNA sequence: TGTGCCAGCAGCTCTCCGGGACAGGGGCAGGGGTATGGCTACACCTTC.

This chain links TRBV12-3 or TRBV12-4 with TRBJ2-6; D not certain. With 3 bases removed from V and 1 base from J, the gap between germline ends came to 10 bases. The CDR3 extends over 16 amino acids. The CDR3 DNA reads TGTGCCAGCAGTTTGTTCGGCGGTTCTGGGGCCAACGTCCTGACTTTC. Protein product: CASSLFGGSGANVLTF.

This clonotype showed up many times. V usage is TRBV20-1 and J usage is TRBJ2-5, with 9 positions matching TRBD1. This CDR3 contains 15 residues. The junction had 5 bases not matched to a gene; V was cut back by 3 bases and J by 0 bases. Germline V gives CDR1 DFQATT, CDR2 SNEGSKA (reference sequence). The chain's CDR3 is CSASSRQGDQETQYF. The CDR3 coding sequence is TGCAGTGCTAGTAGTAGACAGGGGGACCAAGAGACCCAGTACTTC.

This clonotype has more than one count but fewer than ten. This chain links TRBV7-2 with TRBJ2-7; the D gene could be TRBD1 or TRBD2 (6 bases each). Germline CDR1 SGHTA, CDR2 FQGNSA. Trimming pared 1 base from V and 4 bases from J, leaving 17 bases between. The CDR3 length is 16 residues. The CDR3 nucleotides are TGTGCCAGCAGCTTAGATTTCCCCGGCGGGACATACGAGCAGTACTTC. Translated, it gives CASSLDFPGGTYEQYF.

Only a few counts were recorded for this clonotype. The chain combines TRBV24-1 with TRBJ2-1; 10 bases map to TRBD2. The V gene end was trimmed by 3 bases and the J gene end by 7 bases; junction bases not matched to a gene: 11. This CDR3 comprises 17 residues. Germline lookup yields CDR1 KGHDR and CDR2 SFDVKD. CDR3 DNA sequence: TGTGCCACCAGTGATGGGGTCAGCGGGGGGGCCTTGAATGAGCAGTTCTTC. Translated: CATSDGVSGGALNEQFF.

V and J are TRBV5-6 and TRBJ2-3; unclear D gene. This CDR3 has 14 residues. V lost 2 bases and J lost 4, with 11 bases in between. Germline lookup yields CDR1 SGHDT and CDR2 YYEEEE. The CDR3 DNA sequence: TGTGCCAGCAGCTTAGGAGAGGTCCCAGATACGCAGTATTTT. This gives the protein CASSLGEVPDTQYF.

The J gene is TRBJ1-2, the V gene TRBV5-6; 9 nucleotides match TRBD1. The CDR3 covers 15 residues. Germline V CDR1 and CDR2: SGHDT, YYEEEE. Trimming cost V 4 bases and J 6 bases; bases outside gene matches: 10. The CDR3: CASSRIGQGYDGYTF. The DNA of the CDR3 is TGTGCCAGCAGCAGAATTGGACAGGGGTACGATGGCTACACCTTC.

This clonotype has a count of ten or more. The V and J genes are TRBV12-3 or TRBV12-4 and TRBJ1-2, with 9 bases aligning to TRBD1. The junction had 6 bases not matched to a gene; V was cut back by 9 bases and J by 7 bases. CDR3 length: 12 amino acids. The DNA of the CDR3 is TGTGCCAGTAACAGGGGGCCATCTGGCTACACCTTC. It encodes CASNRGPSGYTF.

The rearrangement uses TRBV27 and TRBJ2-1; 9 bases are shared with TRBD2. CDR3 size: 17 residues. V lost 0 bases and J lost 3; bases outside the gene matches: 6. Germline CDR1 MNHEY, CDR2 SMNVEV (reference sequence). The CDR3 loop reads CASSLSIAGGNYNEQFF. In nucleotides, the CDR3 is TGTGCCAGCAGTTTATCGATTGCGGGGGGGAACTACAATGAGCAGTTCTTC.

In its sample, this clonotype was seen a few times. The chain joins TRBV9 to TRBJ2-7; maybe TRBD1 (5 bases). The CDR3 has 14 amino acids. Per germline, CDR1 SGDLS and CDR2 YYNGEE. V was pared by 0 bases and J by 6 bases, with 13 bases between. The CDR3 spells CASSVEVGASEQYF. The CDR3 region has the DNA TGTGCCAGCAGCGTAGAAGTAGGGGCCAGCGAGCAGTACTTC.

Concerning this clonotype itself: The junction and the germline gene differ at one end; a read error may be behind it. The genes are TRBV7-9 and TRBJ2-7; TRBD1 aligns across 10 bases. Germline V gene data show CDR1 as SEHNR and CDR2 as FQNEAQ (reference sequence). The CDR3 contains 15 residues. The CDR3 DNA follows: TGTGCCAGCGGCTTAGATGGGACAGGGGTGGACGAGCAGTACTTC. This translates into CASGLDGTGVDEQYF.

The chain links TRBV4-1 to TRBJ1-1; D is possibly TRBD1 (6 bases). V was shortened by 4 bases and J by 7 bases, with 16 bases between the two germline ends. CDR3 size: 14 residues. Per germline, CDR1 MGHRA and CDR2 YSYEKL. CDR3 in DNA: TGCGCCAGCAGCCGAAAGGCGGGGGCAGATGAAGCTTTCTTT. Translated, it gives CASSRKAGADEAFF.

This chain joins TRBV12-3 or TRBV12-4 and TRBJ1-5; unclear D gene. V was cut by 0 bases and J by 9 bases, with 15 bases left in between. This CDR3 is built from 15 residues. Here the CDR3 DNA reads TGTGCCAGCAGTTTAGCCGGGAGGGTGGACCGGCCCCAGCATTTT. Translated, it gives CASSLAGRVDRPQHF.

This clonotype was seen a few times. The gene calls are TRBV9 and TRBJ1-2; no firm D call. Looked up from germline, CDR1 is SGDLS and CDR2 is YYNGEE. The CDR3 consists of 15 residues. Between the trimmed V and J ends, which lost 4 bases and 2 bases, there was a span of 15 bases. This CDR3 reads CASSPRLNANYGYTF. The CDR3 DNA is TGTGCCAGCAGCCCCCGACTCAACGCGAACTATGGCTACACCTTC.

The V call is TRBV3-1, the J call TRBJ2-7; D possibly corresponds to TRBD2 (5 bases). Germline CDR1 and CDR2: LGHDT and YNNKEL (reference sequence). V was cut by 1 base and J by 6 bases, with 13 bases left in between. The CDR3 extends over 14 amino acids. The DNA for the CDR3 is TGTGCCAGCAGCCAAGCCGGACTTGTCACCGAGCAGTACTTC. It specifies CASSQAGLVTEQYF.

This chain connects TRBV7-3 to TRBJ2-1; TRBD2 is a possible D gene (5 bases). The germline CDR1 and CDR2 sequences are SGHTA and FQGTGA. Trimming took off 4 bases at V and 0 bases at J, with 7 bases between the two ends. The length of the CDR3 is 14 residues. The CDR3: CASSWRSSYNEQFF. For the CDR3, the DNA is TGTGCCAGCAGCTGGAGGAGCTCCTACAATGAGCAGTTCTTC.

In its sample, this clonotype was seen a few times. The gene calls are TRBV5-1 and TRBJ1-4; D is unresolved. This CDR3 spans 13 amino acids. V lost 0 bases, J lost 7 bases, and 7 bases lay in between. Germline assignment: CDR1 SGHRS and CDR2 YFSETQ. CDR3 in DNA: TGCGCCAGCAGCTTGGAGGTTGGTGAAAAACTGTTTTTT. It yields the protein CASSLEVGEKLFF. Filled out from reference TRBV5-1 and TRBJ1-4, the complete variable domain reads KAGVTQTPRYLIKTRGQQVTLSCSPISGHRSVSWYQQTPGQGLQFLFEYFSETQRNKGNFPGRFSGRQFSNSRSEMNVSTLELGDSALYLCASSLEVGEKLFFGSGTQLSVL.

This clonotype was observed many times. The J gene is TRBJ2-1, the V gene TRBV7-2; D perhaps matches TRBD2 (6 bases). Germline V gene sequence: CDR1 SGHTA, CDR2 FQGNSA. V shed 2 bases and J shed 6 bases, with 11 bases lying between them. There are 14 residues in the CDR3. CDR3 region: CASSLRDSLNEQFF. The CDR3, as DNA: TGTGCCAGCAGCTTAAGGGACTCCCTCAATGAGCAGTTCTTC.

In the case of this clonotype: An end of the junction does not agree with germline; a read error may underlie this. CDR3 region: CAISDIPNERFF. CDR3 in DNA: TGCGCCATCAGTGACATACCTAATGAGCGGTTCTTC. V is TRBV10-3 and J is TRBJ2-1; D remains ambiguous. Germline CDR1 and CDR2: ENHRY and SYGVKD. CDR3 length: 12 residues.

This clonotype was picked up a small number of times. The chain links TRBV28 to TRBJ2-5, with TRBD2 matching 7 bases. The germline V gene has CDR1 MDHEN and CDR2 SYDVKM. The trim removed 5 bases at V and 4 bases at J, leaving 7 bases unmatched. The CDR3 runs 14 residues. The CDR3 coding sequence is TGTGCCAGCAGTACCACGGGGGGTACAGAGACCCAGTACTTC. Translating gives CASSTTGGTETQYF. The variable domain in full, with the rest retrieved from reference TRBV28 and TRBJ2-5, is DVKVTQSSRYLVKRTGEKVFLECVQDMDHENMFWYRQDPGLGLRLIYFSYDVKMKEKGDIPEGYSVSREKKERFSLILESASTNQTSMYLCASSTTGGTETQYFGPGTRLLVL.

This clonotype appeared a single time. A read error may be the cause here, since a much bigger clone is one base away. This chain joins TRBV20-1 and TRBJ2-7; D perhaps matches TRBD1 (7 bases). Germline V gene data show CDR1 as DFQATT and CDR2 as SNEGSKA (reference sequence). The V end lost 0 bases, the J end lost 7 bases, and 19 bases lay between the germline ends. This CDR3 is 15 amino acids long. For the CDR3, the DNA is TGCAGTGCTAGAGAATTCGGCCAGGGGGGTCGTGAGCAGTACTTC. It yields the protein CSAREFGQGGREQYF.

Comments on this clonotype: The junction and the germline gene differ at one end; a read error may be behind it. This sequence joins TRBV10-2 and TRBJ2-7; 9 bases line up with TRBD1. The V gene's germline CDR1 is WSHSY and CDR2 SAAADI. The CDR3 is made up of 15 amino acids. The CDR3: CASSDPTGGSSEQYF. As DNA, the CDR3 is TGCGCCAGCAGTGACCCGACAGGGGGATCCTCCGAGCAGTACTTC.

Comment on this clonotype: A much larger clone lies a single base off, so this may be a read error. The CDR3 sequence: CATSDHRLAGGNEQFF. The CDR3 nucleotides read TGTGCCACCAGTGACCACCGACTAGCGGGGGGCAATGAGCAGTTCTTC. This rearrangement joins TRBV24-1 to TRBJ2-1, with 13 positions matching TRBD2. Per the germline V gene, CDR1 is KGHDR and CDR2 is SFDVKD. V lost 4 bases to trimming and J lost 6 bases; unmatched junction nucleotides: 5. The length of the CDR3 is 16 residues.